These 13 T cell receptor beta chains came from one sample sequenced in a study of cytomegalovirus exposure and HLA in healthy donors. PCR was performed using 60 Vbeta and 13 Jbeta primers. This table comes from immunoSEQ multiplex PCR, and its TCRdb copy is limited to in-frame clones, with some not included. The sample includes about 180,000 clones, about 82% of them seen just once. The source material was PBMCs. All receptors derive from a woman aged 25 to 45 in good health and CMV-seronegative.

This clone has only a few counts. V usage is TRBV7-9 and J usage is TRBJ2-7, with D possibly TRBD1 on 7 matching bases. This CDR3 has 14 residues. The ends were cut back, 3 bases at V and 0 bases at J, with 9 bases in the middle. The germline gives CDR1 SEHNR, CDR2 FQNEAQ (reference sequence). The CDR3 DNA is TGTGCCAGCAGCTTGCGGGACAGCTCCTACGAGCAGTACTTC. Residues: CASSLRDSSYEQYF.

CDR3 sequence (DNA): TGCGCCAGCAGCCAAGTAACTACAGGAGACAATGAGCAGTTCTTC. It yields the protein CASSQVTTGDNEQFF. This chain joins TRBV4-1 and TRBJ2-1, with TRBD1 as a possible D gene (5 bases). The CDR3 is 15 residues long. Germline CDR1 MGHRA, CDR2 YSYEKL. Trimming stripped 1 base from V and 5 bases from J, with 12 bases between.

The J gene is TRBJ1-6, the V gene TRBV18, with 8 bases that match TRBD1. V lost 3 bases, J lost 6 bases, and 10 bases stayed unmatched. The CDR3 contains 17 residues. CDR1 and CDR2 from the germline V gene are KGHSH and LQKENI. The CDR3 nucleotides read TGTGCCAGCTCACCCATATTCGGACAGGGAGGTAATTCACCCCTCCACTTT. It encodes CASSPIFGQGGNSPLHF. The complete variable domain, with remaining parts taken from reference TRBV18 and TRBJ1-6, reads NAGVMQNPRHLVRRRGQEARLRCSPMKGHSHVYWYRQLPEEGLKFMVYLQKENIIDESGMPKERFSAEFPKEGPSILRIQQVVRGDSAAYFCASSPIFGQGGNSPLHFGNGTRLTVT.

The chain recombines TRBV10-2 with TRBJ2-7; 10 bases agree with TRBD1. Germline assignment: CDR1 WSHSY and CDR2 SAAADI. The junction had 7 bases not matched to a gene; V was cut back by 6 bases and J by 2 bases. This CDR3 is built from 15 residues. The CDR3 protein is CASRGQGKGTYEQYF. The CDR3 region has the DNA TGCGCCAGCAGGGGACAGGGGAAAGGAACCTACGAGCAGTACTTC.

The chain combines TRBV7-2 with TRBJ1-5; TRBD1 is a possible D gene (6 bases). V lost 1 base to trimming and J lost 4 bases, with 17 bases between them. Looked up from germline, CDR1 is SGHTA and CDR2 is FQGNSA. The CDR3 runs to 17 residues. Here the CDR3 reads CASSLDGDTVGNQPQHF. The CDR3 DNA reads as TGTGCCAGCAGCTTAGACGGGGACACGGTTGGTAATCAGCCCCAGCATTTT.

The V call is TRBV18, the J call TRBJ1-1, with D uncertain. Germline V CDR1 and CDR2: KGHSH, LQKENI. The CDR3 length is 16 residues. Trimming cost V 0 bases and J 7 bases, with 18 bases left between them. The CDR3 DNA follows: TGTGCCAGCTCACCACCGGGTCGGGGAAGTAGGGATGAAGCTTTCTTT. Its translation is CASSPPGRGSRDEAFF.

The J gene is TRBJ2-5, the V gene TRBV2; 10 positions match TRBD2. The V segment lost 7 bases and the J segment 9 bases; nucleotides outside the gene matches: 14. This CDR3 contains 15 residues. Germline V gives CDR1 SNHLY, CDR2 FYNNEI. The CDR3, as DNA: TGTGCCAGCAACAGCGGACTAGCGGTACAAACGGCCCAGTACTTC. As protein: CASNSGLAVQTAQYF.

V is TRBV5-4 and J is TRBJ2-7, with 8 bases lining up with TRBD1. The germline V gene encodes CDR1 SGHNT and CDR2 YYREEE (reference sequence). The CDR3 contains 15 residues. V shed 5 bases, J shed 2 bases, and the junction held 9 bases outside the gene matches. The CDR3 region is CASRGGQGGAYEQYF. The CDR3 coding sequence is TGTGCCAGCAGAGGCGGACAGGGTGGGGCCTACGAGCAGTACTTC.

DNA for the CDR3: TGTGCCATCAGTGAGTCCCACAGGGGTCGGTTCAGCGGCTACACCTTC. Translation gives CAISESHRGRFSGYTF. This chain connects TRBV10-3 to TRBJ1-2, with 7 bases that match TRBD1. CDR1 ENHRY and CDR2 SYGVKD come from the germline V gene. V was pared by 0 bases and J by 8 bases, with 12 bases of the junction left unmatched. The CDR3 has 16 residues.

The V gene is TRBV9, the J gene TRBJ2-6, with 9 bases identical to TRBD1. This CDR3 comprises 19 residues. The V segment lost 3 bases and the J segment 0 bases; nucleotides outside the gene matches: 10. From germline, CDR1 is SGDLS and CDR2 YYNGEE. This CDR3 is CASSALTGTGYSGANVLTF. In DNA, the CDR3 is TGTGCCAGCAGCGCCTTAACCGGGACAGGGTACTCTGGGGCCAACGTCCTGACTTTC.

The CDR3: CASATVASGNTIYF. DNA of the CDR3: TGTGCCAGCGCGACAGTCGCCTCTGGAAACACCATATATTTT. This chain joins TRBV13 and TRBJ1-3, with D possibly matching TRBD1 (5 bases). The V gene's germline CDR1 is PRHDT and CDR2 FYEKMQ (reference sequence). Trimming removed 8 bases at V and 0 bases at J, with 11 bases between. The CDR3 extends over 14 amino acids.

The gene calls are TRBV5-4 and TRBJ2-1; TRBD1 is a possible D gene (5 bases). Germline V gives CDR1 SGHNT, CDR2 YYREEE (reference sequence). V was pared by 4 bases and J by 4 bases, with 12 bases between. The CDR3 has 14 amino acids. CDR3: CASSHNTGYNEQFF. The CDR3 coding sequence is TGTGCCAGCAGCCATAACACAGGTTACAATGAGCAGTTCTTC.

In its sample, this clone was seen once. The CDR3 region has the DNA TGTGCCAGCAGCTCCCCCGGCAGGGGTTACGAGCAGTACTTC. Amino acid sequence: CASSSPGRGYEQYF. The chain combines TRBV7-6 with TRBJ2-7, with D possibly TRBD1 on 6 matching bases. This CDR3 is 14 amino acids long. In germline, CDR1 is SGHVS, CDR2 FNYEAQ. Trimming stripped 4 bases from V and 4 bases from J, with 14 bases between. Looking up the rest from reference TRBV7-6 and TRBJ2-7 gives the full variable domain: GAGVSQSPRYKVTKRGQDVALRCDPISGHVSLYWYRQALGQGPEFLTYFNYEAQQDKSGLPNDRFSAERPEGSISTLTIQRTEQRDSAMYRCASSSPGRGYEQYFGPGTRLTVT.